This TCR beta chain was obtained from a study of beta chain features in type 1 diabetes. Expressed TCRB transcripts were sequenced after all isolated RNA was converted to cDNA. Only in-frame clones appear in the TCRdb table, and some are missing; sequencing was by immunoSEQ multiplex PCR. Counted here are about 330,000 clones, about 10% occurring once; the ten biggest clones make up approximately 0.016%. The CDR3 is 15 amino acids. Germline CDR1 is SGHAT and CDR2 is FQDESV (reference sequence). V shed 5 bases and J 6 bases; nucleotides not matched to a gene: 8. The sample comprised naive CD4+ T cells from blood. The V and J genes are TRBV11-1 and TRBJ2-1, with TRBD1 identical over 9 bases. The sequence was obtained from a woman aged 25-40 years in good health. The DNA of the CDR3 is TGTGCCAGCAGCCTCCCGGGACAGGGTCTCAATGAGCAGTTCTTC. Its protein is CASSLPGQGLNEQFF.